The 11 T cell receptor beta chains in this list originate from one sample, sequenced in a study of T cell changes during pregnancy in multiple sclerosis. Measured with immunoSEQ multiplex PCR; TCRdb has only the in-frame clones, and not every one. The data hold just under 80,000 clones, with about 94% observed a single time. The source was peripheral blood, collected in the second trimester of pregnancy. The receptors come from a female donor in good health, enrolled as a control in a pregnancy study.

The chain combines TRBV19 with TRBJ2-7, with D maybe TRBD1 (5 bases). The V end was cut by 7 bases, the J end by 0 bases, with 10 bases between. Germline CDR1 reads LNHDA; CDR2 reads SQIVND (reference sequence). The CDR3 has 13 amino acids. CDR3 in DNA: TGTGCCAGTAAGCAGGGTAGCTCCTACGAGCAGTACTTC. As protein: CASKQGSSYEQYF.

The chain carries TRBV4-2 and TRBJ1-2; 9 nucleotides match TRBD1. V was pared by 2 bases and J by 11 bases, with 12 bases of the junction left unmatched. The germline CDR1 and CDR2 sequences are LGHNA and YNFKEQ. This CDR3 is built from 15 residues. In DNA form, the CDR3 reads TGTGCCAGCAGCCAAAAGATCTCCGGGACAGGGAGATACACCTTC. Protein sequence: CASSQKISGTGRYTF.

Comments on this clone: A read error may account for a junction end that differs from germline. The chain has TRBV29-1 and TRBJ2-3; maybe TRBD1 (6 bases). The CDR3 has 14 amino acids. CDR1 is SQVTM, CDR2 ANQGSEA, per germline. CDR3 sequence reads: CSVEAGVLSDTQYF. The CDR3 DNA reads TGCAGCGTGGAAGCAGGGGTCTTGTCAGATACGCAGTATTTT.

The CDR3 DNA reads as TGCAGCGTTACTCGAGGGTTGGTCGGCACAGATACGCAGTATTTT. Its translation: CSVTRGLVGTDTQYF. This chain connects TRBV29-1 to TRBJ2-3; D possibly corresponds to TRBD2 (5 bases). Looked up from germline, CDR1 is SQVTM and CDR2 is ANQGSEA. The CDR3 is made up of 15 amino acids. V lost 5 bases and J lost 1, with 16 bases in between.

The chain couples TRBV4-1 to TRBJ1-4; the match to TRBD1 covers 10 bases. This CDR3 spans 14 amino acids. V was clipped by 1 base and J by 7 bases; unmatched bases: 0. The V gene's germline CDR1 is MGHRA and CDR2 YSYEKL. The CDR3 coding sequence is TGCGCCAGCAGCCAAGGGACAGGGGGTGAAAAACTGTTTTTT. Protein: CASSQGTGGEKLFF.

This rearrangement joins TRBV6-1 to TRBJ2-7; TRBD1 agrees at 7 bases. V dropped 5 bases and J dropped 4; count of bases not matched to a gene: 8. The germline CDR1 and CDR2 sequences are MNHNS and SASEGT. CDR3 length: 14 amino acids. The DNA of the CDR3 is TGTGCCAGCAGTACCCGGGACAGCCTTTACGAGCAGTACTTC. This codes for CASSTRDSLYEQYF.

The CDR3 coding sequence is TGTGCCAGCAGTCTAGTGGGTCAAGGGGATAGGACTGAAGCTTTCTTT. The encoded protein is CASSLVGQGDRTEAFF. This rearrangement joins TRBV2 to TRBJ1-1, with D possibly being TRBD1 (5 bases). The CDR3 has 16 amino acids. Looked up from germline, CDR1 is SNHLY and CDR2 is FYNNEI. Trimming removed 5 bases from V and 5 bases from J, with 21 bases in between. Looking up the rest from reference TRBV2 and TRBJ1-1 gives the full variable domain: EPEVTQTPSHQVTQMGQEVILRCVPISNHLYFYWYRQILGQKVEFLVSFYNNEISEKSEIFDDQFSVERPDGSNFTLKIRSTKLEDSAMYFCASSLVGQGDRTEAFFGQGTRLTVV.

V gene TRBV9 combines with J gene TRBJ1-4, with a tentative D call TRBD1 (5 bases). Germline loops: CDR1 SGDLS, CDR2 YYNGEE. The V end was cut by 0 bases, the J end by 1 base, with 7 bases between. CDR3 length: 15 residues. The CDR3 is CASSVDDRTNEKLFF. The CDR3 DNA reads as TGTGCCAGCAGCGTAGACGACAGAACTAATGAAAAACTGTTTTTT.

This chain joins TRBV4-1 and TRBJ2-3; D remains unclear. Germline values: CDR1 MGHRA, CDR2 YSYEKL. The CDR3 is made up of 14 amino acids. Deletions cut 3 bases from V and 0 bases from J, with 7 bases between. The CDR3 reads CASSQYFSTDTQYF. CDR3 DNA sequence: TGCGCCAGCAGCCAGTATTTTAGCACAGATACGCAGTATTTT.

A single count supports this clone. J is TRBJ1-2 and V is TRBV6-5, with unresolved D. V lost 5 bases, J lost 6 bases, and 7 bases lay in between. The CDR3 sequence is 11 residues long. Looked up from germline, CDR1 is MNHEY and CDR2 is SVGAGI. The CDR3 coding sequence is TGTGCCAGCAGTCGCGGTGATGGCTACACCTTC. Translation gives CASSRGDGYTF.

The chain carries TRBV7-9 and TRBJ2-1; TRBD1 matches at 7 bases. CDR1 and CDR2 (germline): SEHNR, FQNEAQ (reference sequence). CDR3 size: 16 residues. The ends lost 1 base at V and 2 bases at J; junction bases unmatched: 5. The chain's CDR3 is CASSLVSGQTYNEQFF. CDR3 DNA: TGTGCCAGCAGCTTAGTATCGGGACAGACCTACAATGAGCAGTTCTTC.